This T cell receptor beta chain is from a study of T-cell memory formation after mild COVID-19. This clonotype was seen repeatedly, ten times or more. Antigen: not known. Study results and caveats: Pre-infection memory carried some responding clones, suggesting that cross-reactive memory joined. Among contracting clones, CD4+ were mainly CM/EM and CD8+ enriched in EMRA. Clones that got smaller from day 15 to 85 had even CD4/CD8, while clones growing later tipped toward CD4+.

After removal of 6 bases from V and 5 bases from J, the junction contained 10 bases not matched to a gene. The CDR3 is made up of 15 amino acids. Germline V gene lookup returns CDR1 KGHSH and CDR2 LQKENI. Constant-segment primers and 5'RACE yielded cDNA libraries for TCR alpha and TCR beta, each carrying sample barcodes and UMIs. TCRdb reprocessed the 5' RACE reads via MiXCR and lists one record per CDR3 protein. This sample has under 350,000 distinct CDR3 sequences, with 15% to 20% found just once. The source is a young man who had mild COVID-19 (a few samples of this study predate the infection). Cell type and time point are not known. The rearrangement uses TRBV18 and TRBJ2-5; 9 bases fit TRBD1. Sequenced material: PBMCs or a T cell subset sorted from them (not recorded which). CDR3 DNA sequence: TGTGCCAGCTCCCCCGGGACAGGGTTGTTGGAGACCCAGTACTTC. Amino acid sequence: CASSPGTGLLETQYF.